The 2 T cell receptor beta chains below were found in one sample sequenced in a study of blood T cell repertoires in COVID-19. TCRdb's copy holds only in-frame clones and misses some; the assay was immunoSEQ multiplex PCR. The table shows 300,000 to 350,000 clones, with around nine tenths occurring only once. The sequenced sample consisted of PBMCs or T cells enriched from blood (not recorded which). The source of these receptors is a young man who had recovered from COVID-19.

The CDR3 reads CASSLSGVNEAFF. Written as DNA, the CDR3 is TGTGCCAGCAGTCTAAGCGGGGTAAATGAAGCTTTCTTT. The genes are TRBV27 and TRBJ1-1; the D is unclear. There are 13 residues in the CDR3. The V end lost 5 bases, the J end lost 7 bases, and 14 bases lay between the germline ends. Germline CDR1 and CDR2: MNHEY and SMNVEV (reference sequence).

The chain joins TRBV7-8 to TRBJ1-5; D is uncertain. The germline V and J ends were trimmed by 2 bases and 1 base, with 9 bases remaining between them. Germline CDR1 is SGHVS and CDR2 is FQNEAQ. This CDR3 region has 15 residues. This CDR3 is CASSLREQSNQPQHF. The CDR3 region has the DNA TGTGCCAGCAGCTTAAGAGAACAGAGCAATCAGCCCCAGCATTTT. Complete variable domain (other parts from reference TRBV7-8 and TRBJ1-5): GAGVSQSPRYKVAKRGQDVALRCDPISGHVSLFWYQQALGQGPEFLTYFQNEAQLDKSGLPSDRFFAERPEGSVSTLKIQRTQQEDSAVYLCASSLREQSNQPQHFGDGTRLSIL.